The 32 T cell receptor beta chains below come from one sample, sequenced in a study of shared clonotypes between healthy human individuals. Profiling relied on immunoSEQ multiplex PCR, and the TCRdb table lists in-frame clones only, not all of them. The sample records about 1.1 million clones, around three quarters being singletons. The specimen sequenced was memory CD4+ T cells from PBMCs. Documented subset: CD45RA-negative fraction. These receptors were obtained from a man between 18 and 35 years old in good health. Some clones in this sample may be carry-over from other donors' samples.

This chain links TRBV18 with TRBJ2-6, with 12 bases lining up with TRBD2. The J segment lost 1 base and the V segment lost 2 bases, leaving 0 bases of the junction unmatched. CDR3 length: 17 residues. Looked up from germline, CDR1 is KGHSH and CDR2 is LQKENI. CDR3 sequence (DNA): TGTGCCAGCTCACCAGGACTAGCGGGGTCTGGGGCCAACGTCCTGACTTTC. It translates to CASSPGLAGSGANVLTF. The whole variable domain, filled in from reference TRBV18 and TRBJ2-6, reads NAGVMQNPRHLVRRRGQEARLRCSPMKGHSHVYWYRQLPEEGLKFMVYLQKENIIDESGMPKERFSAEFPKEGPSILRIQQVVRGDSAAYFCASSPGLAGSGANVLTFGAGSRLTVL.

The chain couples TRBV18 to TRBJ1-1, with D tentatively TRBD1 (6 bases). The V gene lost 3 bases and the J gene lost 0 bases, with 20 bases spanning the gap. The germline V gene has CDR1 KGHSH and CDR2 LQKENI. The CDR3 is made up of 18 amino acids. This CDR3 is CASSPRYSTGWLNTEAFF. The CDR3 DNA sequence: TGTGCCAGCTCACCCCGTTACTCCACAGGGTGGTTGAACACTGAAGCTTTCTTT.

The V gene is TRBV9, the J gene TRBJ2-7; 10 nucleotides agree with TRBD2. Germline V CDR1 and CDR2: SGDLS, YYNGEE. Unmatched junction bases numbered 9, after V lost 0 bases and J lost 6 bases. There are 16 residues in the CDR3. This CDR3 is CASSVDPVAGGGEQYF. The CDR3 nucleotides are TGTGCCAGCAGCGTAGATCCGGTAGCGGGAGGAGGCGAGCAGTACTTC.

The V and J genes are TRBV4-2 and TRBJ1-3, with 9 nucleotides matching TRBD1. V trimming: 1 base; J trimming: 2 bases; junction bases outside the gene matches: 3. The CDR3 has 16 residues. The germline V gene encodes CDR1 LGHNA and CDR2 YNFKEQ. In nucleotides, the CDR3 is TGTGCCAGCAGCCAAGCTAGGGACAGGGCTGGAAACACCATATATTTT. It is translated as CASSQARDRAGNTIYF.

V usage is TRBV19 and J usage is TRBJ2-5; D gene ambiguous. Trimming took off 5 bases at V and 2 bases at J, with 6 bases between the two ends. This CDR3 is built from 12 residues. The germline CDR1 and CDR2 sequences are LNHDA and SQIVND (reference sequence). The CDR3 DNA reads TGTGCCAGTAGTGCCCGACAAGAGACCCAGTACTTC. This sequence encodes CASSARQETQYF.

The genes are TRBV7-2 and TRBJ1-2; 10 nucleotides agree with TRBD1. Trimming cost V 5 bases and J 4 bases; bases outside gene matches: 4. The CDR3 is made up of 14 amino acids. Germline loops: CDR1 SGHTA, CDR2 FQGNSA. DNA for the CDR3: TGTGCCAGCAGCAACCGGGACAGGGGCTATGGCTACACCTTC. Translating gives CASSNRDRGYGYTF.

Notes on this clone: In the same sample, other DNA sequences code for this CDR3. The chain combines TRBV5-1 with TRBJ2-7; D perhaps matches TRBD2 (5 bases). Looked up from germline, CDR1 is SGHRS and CDR2 is YFSETQ. Trimming pared 4 bases from V and 3 bases from J, leaving 11 bases between. The CDR3 loop spans 13 amino acids. CDR3: CASSEPGSYEQYF. The CDR3 DNA reads TGCGCCAGCAGCGAACCGGGAAGCTACGAGCAGTACTTC. The full variable domain, with the rest looked up from reference TRBV5-1 and TRBJ2-7, is KAGVTQTPRYLIKTRGQQVTLSCSPISGHRSVSWYQQTPGQGLQFLFEYFSETQRNKGNFPGRFSGRQFSNSRSEMNVSTLELGDSALYLCASSEPGSYEQYFGPGTRLTVT.

To note about this clone: This may be a read error: a much more frequent sequence differs by one nucleotide. Other nucleotide sequences from this sample produce the same CDR3. In DNA form, the CDR3 reads TGCGCCAGCAGCCCAAATTACAATCAGCCCCAGCATTTT. Encoded protein: CASSPNYNQPQHF. The J gene is TRBJ1-5, the V gene TRBV9; D not certain. The germline V gene encodes CDR1 SGDLS and CDR2 YYNGEE. The CDR3 runs to 13 residues.

This chain uses TRBV11-2 with TRBJ1-3; tentatively, D is TRBD1 (5 bases). The CDR3 spans 16 residues. V shed 5 bases and J shed 4 bases, with 18 bases lying between them. Per the germline V gene, CDR1 is SGHAT and CDR2 is FQNNGV. The CDR3 bases are TGTGCCAGCAGCCCACGAGAATGGGGGGTCGGAAACACCATATATTTT. Translated, it gives CASSPREWGVGNTIYF.

A note on this clone: A read error is possible here, since a much larger clone lies one base away. The chain carries TRBV6-1 and TRBJ2-7; D remains ambiguous. CDR1 is MNHNS, CDR2 SASEGT, per germline. This CDR3 comprises 11 residues. Trimming took 6 bases from V and 3 from J, leaving 6 bases between them. The CDR3 region has the DNA TGTGCCAGCAGAGAGTACTACGAGCAGTACTTC. Translation: CASREYYEQYF.

The chain uses TRBV6-1 and TRBJ2-7, with a weak D call TRBD2 (5 bases). The CDR3 spans 15 residues. Germline V gives CDR1 MNHNS, CDR2 SASEGT. V was shortened by 5 bases and J by 6 bases, with 20 bases between the two germline ends. The CDR3: CASSFLRVARVEQYF. DNA of the CDR3: TGTGCCAGCAGTTTCCTGCGGGTCGCGAGGGTCGAGCAGTACTTC.

This chain joins TRBV28 and TRBJ1-5; 8 nucleotides match TRBD1. This CDR3 has 14 residues. The junction had 3 bases not matched to a gene; V was cut back by 1 base and J by 7 bases. The germline CDR1 and CDR2 sequences are MDHEN and SYDVKM. The CDR3 nucleotides are TGTGCCAGCAGTTTATCCCAGGGGGCCCAGCCCCAGCATTTT. Its protein product is CASSLSQGAQPQHF.

In this sample, this clone turned up a few times. This sample includes further DNA sequences coding for the same CDR3. The rearrangement joins TRBV4-3 to TRBJ1-5; 7 nucleotides line up with TRBD1. Germline CDR1 and CDR2: LGHNA and YSLEER. There are 14 residues in the CDR3. V trimming: 1 base; J trimming: 7 bases; junction bases outside the gene matches: 4. CDR3 loop: CASSQGQGEQPQHF. CDR3 DNA sequence: TGCGCCAGCAGCCAAGGGCAGGGGGAGCAGCCCCAGCATTTT.

The chain has TRBV19 and TRBJ2-5, with a possible D match to TRBD2 (5 bases). The CDR3 consists of 15 residues. V was pared by 3 bases and J by 4 bases, with 15 bases between. CDR1 is LNHDA, CDR2 SQIVND, per germline (reference sequence). The chain's CDR3 is CASSMGLASRETQYF. Here the CDR3 DNA reads TGTGCCAGTAGTATGGGTTTGGCTAGCCGAGAGACCCAGTACTTC.

The V and J genes are TRBV5-1 and TRBJ2-5; D perhaps matches TRBD2 (7 bases). The V end was cut by 6 bases, the J end by 4 bases, with 13 bases between. In germline, CDR1 is SGHRS, CDR2 YFSETQ. This CDR3 spans 13 amino acids. The CDR3 loop reads CASKGGAGETQYF. DNA of the CDR3: TGCGCCAGCAAAGGGGGGGCGGGAGAGACCCAGTACTTC.

The chain links TRBV6-4 to TRBJ2-5; 7 bases fit TRBD2. This CDR3 region has 23 residues. V dropped 0 bases and J dropped 3; count of bases not matched to a gene: 28. CDR1 and CDR2 (germline): MRHNA, SNTAGT. CDR3 nucleotides: TGTGCCAGCAGTGACTCGGGCCAAACTGGGTGGCGGGAGACCTCATCCACCAAAGAGACCCAGTACTTC. It is translated as CASSDSGQTGWRETSSTKETQYF.

This clone was detected once. This chain uses TRBV27 with TRBJ1-5; 7 nucleotides match TRBD1. Trimming removed 6 bases from V and 3 bases from J; junction bases left unmatched: 8. CDR3 length: 15 residues. CDR1 and CDR2 from the germline V gene are MNHEY and SMNVEV (reference sequence). The CDR3 spells CASSFLDRPNQPQHF. DNA of the CDR3: TGTGCCAGCAGCTTCTTGGACAGGCCCAATCAGCCCCAGCATTTT.

This clone was seen only once. The chain employs TRBV11-3 and TRBJ2-1, with 7 bases matching TRBD1. Germline CDR1 and CDR2: SGHNT and YENEEA. J gave up 11 bases and V 6 bases, and 10 bases lay outside the gene matches. CDR3 length: 13 amino acids. DNA for the CDR3: TGTGCCAGCAGTCCGGCCGGGACAGTGAAGCAGTTCTTC. Residues: CASSPAGTVKQFF.

This chain joins TRBV5-1 and TRBJ2-7; 10 nucleotides align to TRBD1. Germline V gene lookup returns CDR1 SGHRS and CDR2 YFSETQ. The J segment lost 2 bases and the V segment lost 3 bases, leaving 5 bases of the junction unmatched. CDR3 length: 15 residues. In DNA form, the CDR3 reads TGCGCCAGCAGCTCCGGGACAGGGGTGGCCTACGAGCAGTACTTC. Its protein product is CASSSGTGVAYEQYF.

This chain connects TRBV27 to TRBJ2-3; 12 bases are shared with TRBD2. V was clipped by 7 bases and J by 7 bases; unmatched bases: 9. Looked up from germline, CDR1 is MNHEY and CDR2 is SMNVEV (reference sequence). The CDR3 consists of 15 residues. CDR3 in amino acids: CASTTTSGSGNTQYF. CDR3 coding DNA: TGTGCCAGCACCACGACTAGCGGGAGCGGGAATACGCAGTATTTT.

This chain links TRBV19 with TRBJ2-7, with D maybe TRBD2 (6 bases). The CDR3 is 12 amino acids. The germline V gene has CDR1 LNHDA and CDR2 SQIVND (reference sequence). Between the trimmed V and J ends, which lost 7 bases and 6 bases, there was a span of 13 bases. CDR3 amino acids: CASKGPGVEQYF. The CDR3 DNA follows: TGTGCCAGTAAAGGGCCGGGAGTCGAGCAGTACTTC.

To note about this clone: The same CDR3 also results from other DNA sequences found in this sample. The rearrangement joins TRBV6-5 to TRBJ2-7, with D possibly TRBD2 on 6 matching bases. Trimming removed 0 bases at V and 3 bases at J, with 6 bases between. In germline, CDR1 is MNHEY, CDR2 SVGAGI. The CDR3 sequence is 13 residues long. For the CDR3, the DNA is TGTGCCAGCAGTTACTCGGAGGGCTACGAGCAGTACTTC. Its translation is CASSYSEGYEQYF.

A single count supports this clone. The gene calls are TRBV30 and TRBJ2-6; D might be TRBD2 (7 bases). Germline V lookup: CDR1 GTSNPN, CDR2 SVGIG (reference sequence). The germline V and J ends were trimmed by 2 bases and 0 bases, with 17 bases remaining between them. This CDR3 has 18 residues. The DNA for the CDR3 is TGTGCCTGGAGTCACATCCCCGGGGGGCCCTCTGGGGCCAACGTCCTGACTTTC. Its translation is CAWSHIPGGPSGANVLTF.

The chain couples TRBV2 to TRBJ1-1, with a weak D call TRBD1 (6 bases). Germline CDR1 reads SNHLY; CDR2 reads FYNNEI. Trimming shortened V by 5 bases and J by 3 bases, and 10 bases separated the two germline ends. The CDR3 contains 13 residues. In DNA form, the CDR3 reads TGTGCCAGCAGTCAGGGGTGGGACACTGAAGCTTTCTTT. Protein product: CASSQGWDTEAFF.

The chain carries TRBV7-3 and TRBJ2-3; weak D call: TRBD2 (5 bases). Germline V gene sequence: CDR1 SGHTA, CDR2 FQGTGA. This CDR3 is built from 13 residues. The V end lost 5 bases, the J end lost 6 bases, and 12 bases lay between the germline ends. The CDR3 DNA reads TGTGCCAGCAGCCAGACAACGGGGGATACGCAGTATTTT. Its translation: CASSQTTGDTQYF.

This rearrangement joins TRBV25-1 to TRBJ1-2; tentative D call: TRBD1 (6 bases). The V and J ends lost 2 bases and 4 bases respectively, with 17 bases between them. This CDR3 spans 16 amino acids. Germline loops: CDR1 MGHDK, CDR2 SYGVNS. As DNA, the CDR3 is TGTGCCAGCAGTGAAGAGGGGGGGCGAGGGCGCTATGGCTACACCTTC. Amino acid sequence: CASSEEGGRGRYGYTF.

This clone was counted between two and nine times. This chain connects TRBV6-1 to TRBJ1-2; D is undetermined. Trimming took 7 bases from V and 3 from J, leaving 15 bases between them. The V gene's germline CDR1 is MNHNS and CDR2 SASEGT. This CDR3 spans 14 amino acids. This CDR3 reads CASMDGTGYYGYTF. The CDR3, as DNA: TGTGCCAGCATGGATGGAACGGGCTACTATGGCTACACCTTC.

The chain recombines TRBV7-3 with TRBJ2-1; 8 nucleotides align to TRBD2. Germline V CDR1 and CDR2: SGHTA, FQGTGA. The CDR3 covers 20 residues. After removal of 3 bases from V and 12 bases from J, the junction contained 28 bases not matched to a gene. CDR3 nucleotides: TGTGCCAGCAGCTTTTTCCCGGGGGCCGGTATAGCGGGAATGGGAGGATCGCAGTTCTTC. It is translated as CASSFFPGAGIAGMGGSQFF.

This clone turned up a few times. The J gene is TRBJ1-2, the V gene TRBV30, with 8 bases aligning to TRBD1. Germline CDR1 reads GTSNPN; CDR2 reads SVGIG (reference sequence). The length of the CDR3 is 13 residues. After removal of 5 bases from V and 3 bases from J, the junction contained 5 bases not matched to a gene. In DNA form, the CDR3 reads TGTGCCTGGGGGGACAGGTGGGACTATGGCTACACCTTC. This encodes CAWGDRWDYGYTF. The full variable domain, with the rest looked up from reference TRBV30 and TRBJ1-2, is SQTIHQWPATLVQPVGSPLSLECTVEGTSNPNLYWYRQAAGRGLQLLFYSVGIGQISSEVPQNLSASRPQDRQFILSSKKLLLSDSGFYLCAWGDRWDYGYTFGSGTRLTVV.

This clone came up many times. The same CDR3 is also encoded by other DNA sequences in this sample. V is TRBV18 and J is TRBJ1-3; the match to TRBD1 covers 7 bases. Germline-derived CDR1 and CDR2 are KGHSH and LQKENI. CDR3 size: 14 residues. After removal of 3 bases from V and 3 bases from J, the junction contained 2 bases not matched to a gene. The DNA for the CDR3 is TGTGCCAGCTCACCGGGGGACAGTGGAAACACCATATATTTT. Protein: CASSPGDSGNTIYF.

The chain uses TRBV30 and TRBJ2-5, with D hard to call. V gave up 1 base and J gave up 2 bases, with 8 bases separating them. This CDR3 spans 13 amino acids. Germline CDR1 is GTSNPN and CDR2 is SVGIG (reference sequence). CDR3 loop: CAWSAQIQETQYF. The CDR3 DNA reads TGTGCCTGGAGTGCCCAGATTCAAGAGACCCAGTACTTC.

V and J are TRBV6-6 and TRBJ2-5; 8 bases line up with TRBD1. Germline V CDR1 and CDR2: MNHNY, SVGAGI (reference sequence). The J segment lost 5 bases and the V segment lost 5 bases, leaving 7 bases of the junction unmatched. This CDR3 is 14 amino acids long. As DNA, the CDR3 is TGTGCCAGCAGTAACCACAGGGGGGTGGAGACCCAGTACTTC. Protein: CASSNHRGVETQYF.